This T cell receptor beta chain is from a study of breast tumors, draining lymph nodes, adjacent tissues. Regarding the study as a whole: Tumor and nontumor repertoires were significantly more similar in luminal-like than in basal-like breast cancer. Compared with lymph nodes, tumors were less diverse; compared with nontumor tissue, more. Data only fit, rather than demonstrated, lymph node origin of most tumor T cells. Data fit most tumor T cells coming from lymph node, expanding in tumor.

One entry per CDR3 protein, called by TCRdb with MiXCR from the multiplex PCR reads. The profile shows about 22,000 distinct CDR3 sequences, roughly 55% of them singletons. V was shortened by 1 base and J by 3 bases, with 10 bases between the two germline ends. CDR3 length equals 14 residues. Germline values: CDR1 SGHTA, CDR2 FQGNSA. As regards this clonotype: Antigen specificity is unknown.

Sequencing input: breast tumor tissue. The receptor was isolated from a female donor with breast cancer. Some clones in this sample may be carry-over from other donors' samples. The rearrangement joins TRBV7-2 to TRBJ2-7; no reliable D call. CDR3 DNA: TGTGCCAGCAGCTTAGATGTAGGCTACTACGAGCAGTACTTC. As protein: CASSLDVGYYEQYF. Drawing the rest from reference TRBV7-2 and TRBJ2-7, the complete variable domain is GAGVSQSPSNKVTEKGKDVELRCDPISGHTALYWYRQSLGQGLEFLIYFQGNSAPDKSGLPSDRFSAERTGGSVSTLTIQRTQQEDSAVYLCASSLDVGYYEQYFGPGTRLTVT.